The rows below give T cell receptor beta chains drawn from one sample of a study of T cells in Graves' hyperthyroidism and ophthalmopathy. TCRdb ran MiXCR on the multiplex PCR reads and lists one entry per CDR3 protein. Of about 580,000 distinct CDR3 sequences listed, around 45% are singletons. The sequenced material came from peripheral blood or thyroid tissue (not recorded which). All receptors come from a woman aged 18-30 years with Graves' hyperthyroidism. The CDR3 runs from the conserved cysteine through the conserved F or W. The D gene is left open where the match is weak. Clone size, where shown, is once, few, many, or a class for clones that have expanded.

-	TRBV19	TRBD1	TRBJ1-4	CASSITRQGRNEKLFF	TGTGCCAGTAGTATAACTCGACAGGGACGGAATGAAAAACTGTTTTTT
-	TRBV10-3	-	TRBJ2-5	CAISARGSRQETQYF	TGTGCCATCAGTGCTAGAGGGTCACGCCAAGAGACCCAGTACTTC
many	TRBV7-2	-	TRBJ1-1	CASSLIGTKIEAFF	TGTGCCAGCAGCTTAATAGGGACTAAAATTGAAGCTTTCTTT
many	TRBV13	TRBD1	TRBJ1-1	CASSLIRRGPTEAFF	TGTGCCAGCAGCTTAATCCGCAGGGGGCCGACTGAAGCTTTCTTT
-	TRBV10-3	-	TRBJ1-1	CAISPDGNTEAFF	TGTGCCATCAGTCCGGATGGGAACACTGAAGCTTTCTTT
-	TRBV19	TRBD1	TRBJ2-5	CASRETGQETQYF	TGTGCCAGTAGAGAGACAGGGCAAGAGACCCAGTACTTC
-	TRBV2	-	TRBJ2-7	CASRLGWPYEQYF	TGTGCCAGTCGTTTGGGTTGGCCCTACGAGCAGTACTTC
many	TRBV5-6	-	TRBJ1-4	CASSPGTVVLFF	TGTGCCAGCAGCCCAGGGACTGTGGTGCTGTTTTTT
-	TRBV5-1	TRBD2	TRBJ2-2	CASFGAGGLTGELFF	TGCGCCAGCTTCGGAGCGGGAGGCCTCACCGGGGAGCTGTTTTTT
-	TRBV10-3	-	TRBJ1-5	CAIRAGEDNEPQHF	TGTGCCATCAGGGCGGGAGAGGACAATGAGCCCCAGCATTTT
many	TRBV9	-	TRBJ1-1	CASSVDGTESMNTEAFF	TGTGCCAGCAGCGTAGACGGGACGGAGAGTATGAACACTGAAGCTTTCTTT
many	TRBV4-1	TRBD1	TRBJ1-1	CASSQSWGTGDVAFF	TGCGCCAGCAGCCAATCTTGGGGGACAGGGGACGTAGCTTTCTTT
-	TRBV7-6	TRBD2	TRBJ2-1	CASSLAGWTSAYNEQFF	TGTGCCAGCAGCTTAGCGGGGTGGACTAGCGCTTACAATGAGCAGTTCTTC
many	TRBV7-9	-	TRBJ2-2	CASSQSTTGELFF	TGTGCCAGCAGCCAGAGTACCACCGGGGAGCTGTTTTTT
many	TRBV10-3	TRBD2	TRBJ2-5	CAISESASGETQYF	TGTGCCATCAGTGAGTCCGCTAGCGGAGAGACCCAGTACTTC
-	TRBV20-1	TRBD2	TRBJ2-7	CSARDLAGGGYKQYF	TGCAGTGCTAGAGATCTCGCGGGAGGGGGCTACAAGCAGTACTTC
-	TRBV15	-	TRBJ2-6	CATSPLTF	TGTGCCACCAGCCCCCTGACTTTC
-	TRBV24-1	-	TRBJ2-6	CATSAQDSSGANVLTF	TGTGCCACCAGTGCCCAAGACAGCTCTGGGGCCAACGTCCTGACTTTC
many	TRBV12-3/TRBV12-4	TRBD1	TRBJ1-1	CASSSGQGWNTEAFF	TGTGCCAGCAGTTCCGGACAGGGGTGGAACACTGAAGCTTTCTTT
many	TRBV20-1	-	TRBJ1-5	CSATKRGGINQPQHF	TGCAGTGCTACAAAGAGGGGGGGCATCAATCAGCCCCAGCATTTT
-	TRBV5-1	TRBD1	TRBJ2-2	CASSLGGQGPNTGELFF	TGCGCCAGCAGCTTGGGGGGACAGGGGCCCAACACCGGGGAGCTGTTTTTT
many	TRBV12-3/TRBV12-4	-	TRBJ1-5	CASSFRLGDNQPQHF	TGTGCCAGCAGTTTTCGGCTGGGGGACAATCAGCCCCAGCATTTT
few	TRBV19	-	TRBJ2-7	CASSIDPHRRAFEQYF	TGTGCCAGTAGTATAGATCCCCATCGAAGGGCTTTCGAGCAGTACTTC
-	TRBV9	TRBD1	TRBJ2-2	CASSGAGQENTGELFF	TGTGCCAGCAGCGGGGCGGGACAGGAGAACACCGGGGAGCTGTTTTTT
many	TRBV4-1	-	TRBJ1-1	CASSHPWGIAFF	TGCGCCAGCAGCCATCCCTGGGGTATAGCTTTCTTT
many	TRBV20-1	TRBD1	TRBJ2-5	CSASTGQGSWGGGAQYF	TGCAGTGCCTCGACTGGACAGGGAAGCTGGGGCGGTGGGGCCCAGTACTTC
-	TRBV29-1	-	TRBJ1-2	CSLDIRGYTF	TGCAGCCTGGACATCCGTGGCTACACCTTC
many	TRBV20-1	TRBD2	TRBJ2-7	CSASGTSGTRAEQYF	TGCAGTGCTAGCGGGACTAGCGGGACAAGGGCCGAGCAGTACTTC
many	TRBV25-1	TRBD1	TRBJ1-4	CASSKNRGTLTNEKLFF	TGTGCCAGCAGCAAGAACAGGGGTACATTAACTAATGAAAAACTGTTTTTT
-	TRBV6-5	-	TRBJ2-7	CASTGDHGYEQYF	TGTGCCAGCACCGGGGACCACGGCTACGAGCAGTACTTC
many	TRBV15	-	TRBJ1-5	CATSRVGNQPQHF	TGTGCCACCAGCAGAGTGGGAAATCAGCCCCAGCATTTT
-	TRBV30	TRBD2	TRBJ2-7	CAWQALSGDSYEQYF	TGTGCCTGGCAAGCCCTTAGCGGGGACTCCTACGAGCAGTACTTC
-	TRBV29-1	-	TRBJ1-1	CSDAPGTSGNTEAFF	TGCAGCGACGCCCCAGGGACTAGCGGGAACACTGAAGCTTTCTTT
few	TRBV7-8	TRBD1	TRBJ1-5	CASSLSRGSQPQHF	TGTGCCAGCAGCTTAAGCAGGGGGAGTCAGCCCCAGCATTTT
-	TRBV7-3	-	TRBJ1-4	CASSGAVFEKLFF	TGTGCCAGCAGTGGAGCGGTGTTTGAAAAACTGTTTTTT
-	TRBV10-3	-	TRBJ2-6	CAISELGSAGANVLTF	TGTGCCATCAGTGAGCTAGGGAGCGCTGGGGCCAACGTCCTGACTTTC
once	TRBV2	-	TRBJ2-3	CASSASGALSSYNEQYF	TGTGCCAGCAGTGCCTCGGGGGCCCTTAGCTCCTACAATGAGCAGTATTTT
-	TRBV30	TRBD2	TRBJ2-3	CAGTSGSQDTQYF	TGTGCGGGGACTAGCGGGAGTCAAGATACGCAGTATTTT
-	TRBV6-5	TRBD1	TRBJ2-7	CAPQGFLGF	TGTGCCCCACAGGGGTTTTTGGGCTTC
-	TRBV7-9	-	TRBJ1-5	CATGERGIEPQHF	TGTGCCACAGGGGAACGGGGCATAGAGCCCCAGCATTTT
-	TRBV10-3	-	TRBJ1-5	CAISEGDQETQHF	TGTGCCATCAGTGAGGGGGATCAAGAGACCCAGCATTTT
many	TRBV10-3	-	TRBJ1-2	CAISVTGNHGYTF	TGTGCCATCAGTGTCACAGGGAATCATGGCTACACCTTC
-	TRBV12-3/TRBV12-4	TRBD1	TRBJ1-6	CASTISPGQSYNSPLHF	TGTGCCAGCACCATCTCACCGGGACAGAGCTATAATTCACCCCTCCACTTT
many	TRBV5-1	-	TRBJ2-2	CASSTGTASSGELFF	TGCGCCAGCAGTACCGGGACGGCTTCGAGCGGGGAGCTGTTTTTT
many	TRBV19	TRBD1	TRBJ1-5	CASSLDRGGGSNQPQHF	TGTGCCAGTAGTTTAGACAGGGGAGGAGGTAGCAATCAGCCCCAGCATTTT
-	TRBV20-1	-	TRBJ1-2	CSARLAGWNTF	TGCAGTGCTAGACTAGCGGGATGGAACACCTTC
-	TRBV7-6	-	TRBJ1-2	CASSGGDGPNYGYTF	TGTGCCAGCAGCGGGGGTGACGGGCCTAACTATGGCTACACCTTC
many	TRBV7-3	TRBD2	TRBJ2-3	CASSLAAGADTQYF	TGTGCCAGCAGCTTAGCCGCGGGAGCAGATACGCAGTATTTT
-	TRBV25-1	-	TRBJ1-5	CASLGGEQPQHF	TGTGCCAGCTTAGGGGGTGAACAGCCCCAGCATTTT
few	TRBV15	-	TRBJ2-3	CATSSSYTDTQYF	TGTGCCACCAGCAGTTCGTACACAGATACGCAGTATTTT
once	TRBV13	-	TRBJ1-1	CAGSTDGTEAFF	TGTGCCGGCAGCACAGACGGGACTGAAGCTTTCTTT
many	TRBV6-4	TRBD1	TRBJ2-6	CASSDSTGGSGANVLTF	TGTGCCAGCAGTGACTCGACAGGGGGCTCTGGGGCCAACGTCCTGACTTTC
many	TRBV5-8	TRBD1	TRBJ1-2	CASSPGQGNYGYTF	TGTGCCAGCAGCCCCGGACAGGGCAACTATGGCTACACCTTC
-	TRBV7-8	TRBD2	TRBJ2-3	CASSVFAGGISDTQYF	TGTGCCAGCAGCGTTTTTGCGGGAGGTATATCAGATACGCAGTATTTT
many	TRBV5-1	-	TRBJ2-7	CASSLERPGREQYF	TGCGCCAGCAGCTTGGAACGGCCCGGCCGGGAGCAGTACTTC
many	TRBV4-1	-	TRBJ2-7	CASSRPGVGNEQYF	TGCGCCAGCAGCCGCCCCGGTGTCGGCAACGAGCAGTACTTC
many	TRBV7-9	-	TRBJ1-4	CASSPPRGLGEKLFF	TGTGCCAGCAGCCCCCCCAGGGGATTAGGTGAAAAACTGTTTTTT